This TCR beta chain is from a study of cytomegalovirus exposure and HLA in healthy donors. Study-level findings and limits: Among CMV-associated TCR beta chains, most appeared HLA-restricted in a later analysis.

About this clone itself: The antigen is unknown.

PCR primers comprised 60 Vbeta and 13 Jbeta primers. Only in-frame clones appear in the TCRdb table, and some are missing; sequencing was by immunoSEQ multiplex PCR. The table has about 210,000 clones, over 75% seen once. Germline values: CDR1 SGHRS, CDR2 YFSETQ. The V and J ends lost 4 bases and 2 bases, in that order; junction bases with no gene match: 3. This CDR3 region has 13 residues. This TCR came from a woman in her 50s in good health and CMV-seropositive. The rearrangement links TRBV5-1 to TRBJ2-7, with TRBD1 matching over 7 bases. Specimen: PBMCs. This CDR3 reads CASSVTGTYEQYF. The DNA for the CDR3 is TGCGCCAGCAGCGTGACAGGGACCTACGAGCAGTACTTC. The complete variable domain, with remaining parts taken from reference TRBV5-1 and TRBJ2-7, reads KAGVTQTPRYLIKTRGQQVTLSCSPISGHRSVSWYQQTPGQGLQFLFEYFSETQRNKGNFPGRFSGRQFSNSRSEMNVSTLELGDSALYLCASSVTGTYEQYFGPGTRLTVT.